The 17 T cell receptor beta chains given below trace back to one sample, sequenced in a study of shared clonotypes between healthy human individuals. This table comes from immunoSEQ multiplex PCR, and its TCRdb copy is limited to in-frame clones, with some not included. The profile shows some 1 million clones, roughly 70% of them singletons. Sequencing was performed on memory CD4+ T cells sorted from blood. Subset noted: CD45RA-negative fraction. The receptors come from a man in his late teens or twenties in good health.

The V gene is TRBV28, the J gene TRBJ2-7; TRBD1 aligns across 7 bases. J was trimmed by 3 bases and V by 5 bases; bases with no gene match: 10. The CDR3 length is 15 residues. Germline V gene data show CDR1 as MDHEN and CDR2 as SYDVKM. CDR3 nucleotide sequence: TGTGCCAGCAGTACCACAGGGGTCCACCGCTACGAGCAGTACTTC. Translating gives CASSTTGVHRYEQYF.

This clone was detected only a few times. The rearrangement uses TRBV27 and TRBJ1-1, with a possible D match to TRBD1 (6 bases). V lost 6 bases, J lost 4 bases, and 18 bases lay in between. Germline values: CDR1 MNHEY, CDR2 SMNVEV (reference sequence). There are 15 residues in the CDR3. Here the CDR3 reads CASSYQGRIGTEAFF. The CDR3 DNA sequence: TGTGCCAGCAGCTACCAGGGGCGGATTGGCACTGAAGCTTTCTTT.

The rearrangement uses TRBV10-3 and TRBJ1-6; 10 bases agree with TRBD1. The germline V gene has CDR1 ENHRY and CDR2 SYGVKD. Germline trimming cut 6 bases from V and 7 bases from J; bases unmatched to any gene: 6. The CDR3 consists of 15 residues. The CDR3 region is CAIRDGTGANSPLHF. In DNA form, the CDR3 reads TGTGCCATCAGGGATGGGACAGGGGCGAATTCACCCCTCCACTTT.

V usage is TRBV14 and J usage is TRBJ2-7; D not certain. CDR1 is SGHDN and CDR2 is FVKESK in the germline V gene. This CDR3 is 13 amino acids long. The V and J ends lost 3 bases and 3 bases respectively, with 9 bases between them. The CDR3 loop reads CASSQGIVYEQYF. CDR3 DNA: TGTGCCAGCAGCCAGGGGATAGTCTACGAGCAGTACTTC.

This chain links TRBV6-4 with TRBJ2-3, with D maybe TRBD2 (6 bases). The CDR3 totals 13 residues. The V end was cut by 1 base, the J end by 10 bases, with 12 bases between. Germline V CDR1 and CDR2: MRHNA, SNTAGT. CDR3 region: CASSDLGGTAQYF. The CDR3 DNA sequence: TGTGCCAGCAGTGACTTGGGCGGGACCGCGCAGTATTTT.

This clone was recorded once. The chain employs TRBV7-2 and TRBJ1-1, with a weak D call TRBD1 (6 bases). The CDR3 contains 14 residues. Germline V gene sequence: CDR1 SGHTA, CDR2 FQGNSA. Trimming left V 5 bases short and J 0 bases short, with 10 bases between. The CDR3 DNA sequence: TGTGCCAGCAGCCGGGGGACATTGAACACTGAAGCTTTCTTT. Its translation is CASSRGTLNTEAFF.

The chain uses TRBV28 and TRBJ2-3, with no clear D. Germline assignment: CDR1 MDHEN and CDR2 SYDVKM. The V end was cut by 7 bases, the J end by 6 bases, with 20 bases between. There are 15 residues in the CDR3. The DNA of the CDR3 is TGTGCCAGCACTTCCATCAGGTTAGGACGGGATACGCAGTATTTT. Its protein is CASTSIRLGRDTQYF.

This clone was observed once. This chain connects TRBV10-3 to TRBJ2-3; unclear D gene. Germline CDR1 is ENHRY and CDR2 is SYGVKD. Deletions cut 0 bases from V and 0 bases from J, with 7 bases between. CDR3 length equals 15 residues. In nucleotides, the CDR3 is TGTGCCATCAGTGAGTCACTACTTAGCACAGATACGCAGTATTTT. It encodes CAISESLLSTDTQYF.

This chain connects TRBV29-1 to TRBJ2-5, with no clear D. Germline V gene data show CDR1 as SQVTM and CDR2 as ANQGSEA. The CDR3 runs 12 residues. The V end was cut by 6 bases, the J end by 3 bases, with 11 bases between. CDR3 sequence: CSVRTDKETQYF. The CDR3 region has the DNA TGCAGCGTAAGAACAGACAAAGAGACCCAGTACTTC.

The count of this clone is one. The rearrangement links TRBV5-1 to TRBJ2-3; 9 bases fit TRBD1. Germline V CDR1 and CDR2: SGHRS, YFSETQ. This CDR3 has 15 amino acids. V gave up 5 bases and J gave up 2 bases; unmatched junction bases: 6. DNA for the CDR3: TGCGCCAGCAGAGGGGGACAGGGTGTCACAGATACGCAGTATTTT. The encoded protein is CASRGGQGVTDTQYF.

J is TRBJ1-1 and V is TRBV28; 8 positions agree with TRBD1. Germline trimming cut 4 bases from V and 7 bases from J; bases unmatched to any gene: 5. Germline CDR1 MDHEN, CDR2 SYDVKM. The length of the CDR3 is 13 residues. CDR3 protein: CASSSGGTDEAFF. CDR3 nucleotide sequence: TGTGCCAGCAGTTCAGGGGGCACGGATGAAGCTTTCTTT.

This clone was found many times. The rearrangement links TRBV5-4 to TRBJ2-5; 7 nucleotides match TRBD2. The CDR3 sequence is 17 residues long. J gave up 2 bases and V 0 bases, and 10 bases lay outside the gene matches. From germline, CDR1 is SGHNT and CDR2 YYREEE (reference sequence). CDR3 DNA sequence: TGTGCCAGCAGCTTGGGGGGGAGTAGCGGGTTGCAAGAGACCCAGTACTTC. Translated, it gives CASSLGGSSGLQETQYF.

This clone has more than one count but fewer than ten. This chain uses TRBV11-2 with TRBJ2-6, with a weak D call TRBD1 (6 bases). From germline, CDR1 is SGHAT and CDR2 FQNNGV. The CDR3 runs 16 residues. Trimming pared 6 bases from V and 1 base from J, leaving 13 bases between. The CDR3 bases are TGTGCCAGCAGACCTATAACAGGGTCTGGGGCCAACGTCCTGACTTTC. This gives the protein CASRPITGSGANVLTF.

The chain uses TRBV19 and TRBJ2-2; D unclear. Germline V gene data show CDR1 as LNHDA and CDR2 as SQIVND (reference sequence). V lost 5 bases, J lost 3 bases, and 10 bases lay in between. CDR3 length: 14 amino acids. This chain's CDR3 is CASSPGRYTGELFF. CDR3 DNA sequence: TGTGCCAGTAGTCCCGGACGGTACACCGGGGAGCTGTTTTTT.

The chain links TRBV9 to TRBJ1-2, with D perhaps TRBD1 (6 bases). This CDR3 has 14 residues. Trimming shortened V by 2 bases and J by 7 bases, and 15 bases separated the two germline ends. CDR1 is SGDLS and CDR2 is YYNGEE in the germline V gene. CDR3 DNA sequence: TGTGCCAGCAGCGTTTTAACAGGGTTGGGTGGCTACACCTTC. Encoded protein: CASSVLTGLGGYTF.

Only a few counts were recorded for this clone. V and J are TRBV27 and TRBJ2-7, with 12 bases identical to TRBD1. This CDR3 has 15 residues. Trimming took 2 bases from V and 6 from J; bases not matched to a gene: 5. The germline CDR1 and CDR2 sequences are MNHEY and SMNVEV (reference sequence). CDR3 protein: CASSLQGTGGGEQYF. The CDR3 DNA is TGTGCCAGCAGTTTACAAGGGACAGGGGGCGGCGAGCAGTACTTC.

The V and J genes are TRBV6-6 and TRBJ2-7; D is ambiguous. This CDR3 contains 13 residues. In germline, CDR1 is MNHNY, CDR2 SVGAGI (reference sequence). Trimming pared 4 bases from V and 6 bases from J, leaving 13 bases between. CDR3 sequence: CASSSPPPGEQYF. Here the CDR3 DNA reads TGTGCCAGCAGTTCTCCACCACCGGGCGAGCAGTACTTC.